These 31 T cell receptor beta chains were all obtained from the same sample, sequenced in a study of T-cell reconstitution after alpha-beta-depleted transplantation in children. Using unique molecular identifiers, the investigators prepared the TCRbeta library. TCRdb re-called the PCR reads through MiXCR, storing one row per CDR3 protein. Here the sample spans about 500,000 distinct CDR3 sequences, less than 35% being singletons. Source: PBMCs from the stem cell graft donor, taken from the stem cell graft. All receptors derive from a human donor who donated a stem cell graft to a child with aplastic anemia.

The rearrangement links TRBV20-1 to TRBJ2-1, with 7 bases matching TRBD2. V lost 0 bases to trimming and J lost 11 bases; unmatched junction nucleotides: 1. This CDR3 region has 11 residues. Germline V gene data show CDR1 as DFQATT and CDR2 as SNEGSKA (reference sequence). CDR3 nucleotide sequence: TGCAGTGCTAGAGACGGGACTAAGCAGTTCTTC. It is translated as CSARDGTKQFF.

V is TRBV5-6 and J is TRBJ1-4, with D possibly TRBD1 on 5 matching bases. Germline lookup yields CDR1 SGHDT and CDR2 YYEEEE. Trimming shortened V by 1 base and J by 7 bases, and 11 bases separated the two germline ends. The CDR3 has 14 residues. The DNA for the CDR3 is TGTGCCAGCAGCTTGCCGGGACGGAGTGAAAAACTGTTTTTT. It codes for CASSLPGRSEKLFF.

V is TRBV7-3 and J is TRBJ2-5; 15 bases are shared with TRBD2. The V gene end was trimmed by 5 bases and the J gene end by 5 bases; junction bases not matched to a gene: 15. This CDR3 region has 19 residues. Germline lookup yields CDR1 SGHTA and CDR2 FQGTGA. DNA for the CDR3: TGTGCCAGCAGCATCACGACCGGACTAGCGGGAGGGCCTCCCGAGACCCAGTACTTC. This codes for CASSITTGLAGGPPETQYF.

This clonotype was found a few times. The chain carries TRBV20-1 and TRBJ2-5; perhaps TRBD1 as D (6 bases). The V gene's germline CDR1 is DFQATT and CDR2 SNEGSKA (reference sequence). V lost 0 bases and J 4 bases, leaving 12 bases between the germline ends. CDR3 length equals 14 residues. Here the CDR3 DNA reads TGCAGTGCTAGAGATGTCGGACAGAGAGAGACCCAGTACTTC. This gives the protein CSARDVGQRETQYF.

This chain links TRBV5-1 with TRBJ2-2; D is ambiguous. The V end lost 5 bases, the J end lost 1 base, and 6 bases lay between the germline ends. Germline-derived CDR1 and CDR2 are SGHRS and YFSETQ. The CDR3 contains 13 residues. CDR3 sequence: CASSAENTGELFF. Here the CDR3 DNA reads TGCGCCAGCAGTGCGGAGAACACCGGGGAGCTGTTTTTT.

The genes are TRBV7-2 and TRBJ2-5, with D unresolved. Per germline, CDR1 SGHTA and CDR2 FQGNSA. CDR3 size: 15 residues. V was pared by 3 bases and J by 1 base, with 12 bases between. The CDR3 DNA reads as TGTGCCAGCAGCTTCCGGCCCTACTCCCAAGAGACCCAGTACTTC. Protein product: CASSFRPYSQETQYF.

This clonotype occurred a few times. The J gene is TRBJ2-1, the V gene TRBV20-1, with D tentatively TRBD2 (6 bases). V lost 8 bases to trimming and J lost 10 bases, with 27 bases between them. The CDR3 extends over 15 amino acids. CDR1 is DFQATT and CDR2 is SNEGSKA in the germline V gene (reference sequence). The CDR3, as DNA: TGCAGTCTCCCAGCACGCGGGATGCACCTCGGGGAGCAGTTCTTC. This encodes CSLPARGMHLGEQFF.

The chain links TRBV7-7 to TRBJ2-5; 7 bases fit TRBD2. This CDR3 contains 14 residues. Germline V gives CDR1 SSHAT, CDR2 FNYEAQ (reference sequence). Trimming cost V 2 bases and J 1 base; bases outside gene matches: 1. CDR3 sequence reads: CASSLPGGQETQYF. CDR3 DNA sequence: TGTGCCAGCAGCTTACCGGGGGGCCAAGAGACCCAGTACTTC.

The rearrangement joins TRBV6-4 to TRBJ1-2; 7 positions agree with TRBD1. V trimming: 6 bases; J trimming: 7 bases; junction bases outside the gene matches: 8. Germline loops: CDR1 MRHNA, CDR2 SNTAGT. The CDR3 runs 13 residues. The CDR3 protein is CASRQQGSGGYTF. CDR3 DNA: TGTGCCAGCAGGCAACAGGGGAGCGGTGGCTACACCTTC.

This clonotype was detected only a few times. The chain couples TRBV20-1 to TRBJ1-2; TRBD1 aligns across 9 bases. Germline lookup yields CDR1 DFQATT and CDR2 SNEGSKA (reference sequence). This CDR3 region has 12 residues. With 6 bases clipped from V and 8 bases from J, the junction kept 7 bases outside the gene matches. Written as DNA, the CDR3 is TGCAGTGCGCCGGGACAGGGCTACGGCTACACCTTC. It encodes CSAPGQGYGYTF.

Written as DNA, the CDR3 is TGTGCCAGCAGTGACAGGGCCGCCACCGAGACCCAGTACTTC. Translation gives CASSDRAATETQYF. The chain carries TRBV28 and TRBJ2-5, with TRBD1 identical over 7 bases. Germline V gene lookup returns CDR1 MDHEN and CDR2 SYDVKM. Germline trimming cut 5 bases from V and 5 bases from J; bases unmatched to any gene: 8. The CDR3 has 14 residues.

This chain joins TRBV7-2 and TRBJ2-5, with D uncertain. Germline V gene lookup returns CDR1 SGHTA and CDR2 FQGNSA. CDR3 size: 13 residues. V lost 5 bases and J 4 bases, leaving 11 bases between the germline ends. The CDR3 DNA reads TGTGCCAGCAGCGCCACGGACCGAGAGACCCAGTACTTC. This translates into CASSATDRETQYF.

The chain links TRBV6-2 or TRBV6-3 to TRBJ2-7; weak D call: TRBD2 (5 bases). V was pared by 7 bases and J by 1 base, with 11 bases between. CDR3 length: 13 residues. Germline loops: CDR1 MNHEY, CDR2 SVGEGT. CDR3 coding DNA: TGTGCCAGCACCTCGGGGATGTCCTACGAGCAGTACTTC. This encodes CASTSGMSYEQYF.

This sequence joins TRBV9 and TRBJ2-7; perhaps TRBD2 as D (6 bases). V lost 0 bases, J lost 1 base, and 11 bases lay in between. Looked up from germline, CDR1 is SGDLS and CDR2 is YYNGEE. CDR3 size: 15 residues. The CDR3 loop reads CASSVDGEVSYEQYF. In DNA form, the CDR3 reads TGTGCCAGCAGCGTAGACGGGGAGGTATCCTACGAGCAGTACTTC.

The J gene is TRBJ1-5, the V gene TRBV28; TRBD1 aligns across 8 bases. CDR3 size: 15 residues. Germline V CDR1 and CDR2: MDHEN, SYDVKM. The junction had 2 bases not matched to a gene; V was cut back by 2 bases and J by 2 bases. The CDR3 region has the DNA TGTGCCAGCAGTTTAAGGGGACAGGGCAATCAGCCCCAGCATTTT. Translation gives CASSLRGQGNQPQHF. Supplemented by reference TRBV28 and TRBJ1-5, the full variable domain reads DVKVTQSSRYLVKRTGEKVFLECVQDMDHENMFWYRQDPGLGLRLIYFSYDVKMKEKGDIPEGYSVSREKKERFSLILESASTNQTSMYLCASSLRGQGNQPQHFGDGTRLSIL.

The V call is TRBV11-3, the J call TRBJ1-1, with a possible D match to TRBD1 (6 bases). Germline-derived CDR1 and CDR2 are SGHNT and YENEEA. This CDR3 has 11 residues. The ends were cut back, 2 bases at V and 14 bases at J, with 12 bases in the middle. This CDR3 reads CASSLRQDRFF. The DNA for the CDR3 is TGTGCCAGCAGCTTACGACAGGATCGCTTCTTT. The whole variable domain, filled in from reference TRBV11-3 and TRBJ1-1, reads EAGVVQSPRYKIIEKKQPVAFWCNPISGHNTLYWYLQNLGQGPELLIRYENEEAVDDSQLPKDRFSAERLKGVDSTLKIQPAELGDSAVYLCASSLRQDRFFGQGTRLTVV.

The chain uses TRBV29-1 and TRBJ2-1; possibly TRBD1 or TRBD2 for D (5 bases each). V was cut by 1 base and J by 7 bases, with 17 bases left in between. The V gene's germline CDR1 is SQVTM and CDR2 ANQGSEA. The length of the CDR3 is 15 residues. CDR3 coding DNA: TGCAGCGTTGAAGGGGGGAGTCCGATAAGGAATGAGCAGTTCTTC. Translation: CSVEGGSPIRNEQFF.

This rearrangement joins TRBV7-2 to TRBJ2-5; tentatively, D is TRBD1 (6 bases). Germline V gene sequence: CDR1 SGHTA, CDR2 FQGNSA. CDR3 length equals 15 residues. V shed 5 bases and J shed 4 bases, with 17 bases lying between them. The CDR3, as DNA: TGTGCCAGCAGCCCACAAACAGGGATGGTAGAGACCCAGTACTTC. This translates into CASSPQTGMVETQYF.

This clonotype was observed once. The rearrangement links TRBV15 to TRBJ1-1, with unresolved D. Germline CDR1 reads LNHNV; CDR2 reads YYDKDF (reference sequence). The germline V and J ends were trimmed by 0 bases and 4 bases, with 12 bases remaining between them. The CDR3 consists of 15 residues. CDR3 residues: CATSRESSGSTEAFF. In nucleotides, the CDR3 is TGTGCCACCAGCAGAGAATCATCGGGGTCCACTGAAGCTTTCTTT.

This clonotype was counted once. The chain is built from TRBV11-2 and TRBJ2-2; weak D call: TRBD1 (5 bases). Germline CDR1 reads SGHAT; CDR2 reads FQNNGV. The V gene lost 1 base and the J gene lost 1 base, with 19 bases spanning the gap. The CDR3 sequence is 19 residues long. The CDR3 sequence is CASSLGPGWVSENTGELFF. The CDR3 nucleotides read TGTGCCAGCAGCTTAGGTCCAGGGTGGGTTTCGGAGAACACCGGGGAGCTGTTTTTT.

A few counts support this clonotype. V is TRBV7-2 and J is TRBJ2-7; TRBD1 or TRBD2 may be the D gene (5 bases each). Trimming removed 0 bases at V and 7 bases at J, with 22 bases between. This CDR3 is built from 17 residues. CDR1 is SGHTA, CDR2 FQGNSA, per germline. The CDR3 loop reads CASSLAVGGAGRLEQYF. The CDR3 DNA is TGTGCCAGCAGCTTAGCCGTAGGTGGGGCGGGCCGTCTAGAGCAGTACTTC.

Worth noting for this clonotype: A junction boundary mismatches the germline segment, possibly from a read error. The rearrangement links TRBV18 to TRBJ1-1; D remains unclear. The CDR3 has 14 residues. The germline gives CDR1 KGHSH, CDR2 LQKENI. CDR3 region: CASSPQSMNTEAFF. DNA of the CDR3: TGTGCCAGCTCGCCACAGAGCATGAACACTGAAGCTTTCTTT.

This clonotype was seen many times. This rearrangement joins TRBV20-1 to TRBJ2-7, with D hard to call. CDR3 length equals 13 residues. With 1 base removed from V and 4 bases from J, the gap between germline ends came to 11 bases. Germline CDR1 is DFQATT and CDR2 is SNEGSKA (reference sequence). Here the CDR3 reads CSARGNNGYEQYV. In nucleotides, the CDR3 is TGCAGTGCTAGAGGTAATAACGGGTACGAGCAGTACGTC.

The chain combines TRBV11-2 with TRBJ2-5, with TRBD2 identical over 11 bases. CDR3 size: 19 residues. From germline, CDR1 is SGHAT and CDR2 FQNNGV. V shed 2 bases and J 4 bases; nucleotides not matched to a gene: 15. CDR3 in amino acids: CASSLRGGLAGGFRETQYF. DNA of the CDR3: TGTGCCAGCAGCTTAAGGGGGGGCCTAGCGGGAGGCTTTAGAGAGACCCAGTACTTC.

The chain combines TRBV19 with TRBJ2-7; 10 bases are a match to TRBD1. Germline V lookup: CDR1 LNHDA, CDR2 SQIVND (reference sequence). The CDR3 is made up of 13 amino acids. The CDR3 loop reads CASSGDRGYEEYV. The CDR3 DNA follows: TGTGCCAGTAGTGGGGACAGGGGCTACGAGGAGTACGTC.

As regards this clonotype: The junction differs from germline at one of its ends, possibly a read error. The chain recombines TRBV12-3 or TRBV12-4 with TRBJ2-1; 9 bases match TRBD1. The CDR3 runs to 10 residues. CDR3 DNA sequence: TGTGCCAGCGGAGGGGGGGACAGGGTCTTC. As protein: CASGGGDRVF.

This clonotype was observed a few times. This sequence joins TRBV24-1 and TRBJ2-1, with 9 bases lining up with TRBD2. V was pared by 4 bases and J by 5 bases, with 2 bases of the junction left unmatched. The CDR3 length is 14 residues. Germline V gene data show CDR1 as KGHDR and CDR2 as SFDVKD. The CDR3 coding sequence is TGTGCCACCAGTGAGACTAGCGGAAACAATGAGCAGTTCTTC. Its protein is CATSETSGNNEQFF.

This clonotype was seen more than once but under ten times. This sequence joins TRBV12-3 or TRBV12-4 and TRBJ1-2; D unclear. V was pared by 3 bases and J by 4 bases, with 12 bases between. The CDR3 spans 14 residues. The CDR3 bases are TGTGCCAGCAGTTTGGGCGGGCCCGGCTATGGCTACACCTTC. It codes for CASSLGGPGYGYTF.

There are a few counts of this clonotype. The CDR3: CATSRDLGATNEKLFF. The CDR3 DNA sequence: TGTGCCACCAGCAGAGACTTGGGTGCAACTAATGAAAAACTGTTTTTT. The genes are TRBV15 and TRBJ1-4, with D unresolved. This CDR3 has 16 residues. V dropped 0 bases and J dropped 0 bases, with 8 bases sitting between them. CDR1 LNHNV and CDR2 YYDKDF come from the germline V gene (reference sequence). Using reference TRBV15 and TRBJ1-4 for the parts outside the CDR3, the full variable domain is DAMVIQNPRYQVTQFGKPVTLSCSQTLNHNVMYWYQQKSSQAPKLLFHYYDKDFNNEADTPDNFQSRRPNTSFCFLDIRSPGLGDTAMYLCATSRDLGATNEKLFFGSGTQLSVL.

This chain links TRBV6-2 or TRBV6-3 with TRBJ2-2; TRBD2 might be the D (6 bases). The CDR3 loop spans 14 amino acids. CDR1 is MNHEY and CDR2 is SVGEGT in the germline V gene. V gave up 7 bases and J gave up 7 bases, with 16 bases separating them. CDR3 protein: CASKVGRIDGELFF. In DNA form, the CDR3 reads TGTGCCAGCAAGGTCGGGAGAATTGACGGGGAGCTGTTTTTT.

This rearrangement joins TRBV5-4 to TRBJ2-2; the match to TRBD2 covers 11 bases. The germline CDR1 and CDR2 sequences are SGHNT and YYREEE (reference sequence). The CDR3 has 16 amino acids. V dropped 3 bases and J dropped 7; count of bases not matched to a gene: 8. This CDR3 is CASSSIAGGPGGELFF. The CDR3 DNA reads TGTGCCAGCAGCTCTATAGCGGGAGGGCCCGGCGGGGAGCTGTTTTTT.